Listed below are T cell receptor beta chains from one sample, sequenced in a study of tumor-infiltrating lymphocytes in oesophageal squamous cell carcinoma. From the PCR reads, TCRdb called clonotypes with MiXCR, one entry per CDR3 protein. Among about 10,000 distinct CDR3 sequences, roughly 63% were seen once, and the ten largest hold 26%. The sequenced sample was esophageal tumor tissue. Receptor source: a female donor with esophageal squamous cell carcinoma. Each CDR3 is given with its conserved first and last residue. Each record gives: J gene, V gene, D gene, clone size, CDR3 length, CDR3 DNA, CDR3 protein. A D gene is named only where the DNA matches it firmly. For some rows the clone size is stated as once, few or many, or as a class when expanded; others skip it.

j_call: TRBJ2-7; v_call: TRBV27; d_call: TRBD1; clone_size: many; cdr3_length: 13; cdr3_nt: TGTGCCAGCAGCCCAGACAGGGTTCGCGAGCAGTACTTC; cdr3_aa: CASSPDRVREQYF
j_call: TRBJ1-1; v_call: TRBV7-2; d_call: TRBD1; clone_size: -; cdr3_length: 16; cdr3_nt: TGTGCCAGCAGCTTCGGGGGACAGGGATTGAACACTGAAGCTTTCTTT; cdr3_aa: CASSFGGQGLNTEAFF
j_call: TRBJ2-1; v_call: TRBV6-5; d_call: TRBD2; clone_size: once; cdr3_length: 15; cdr3_nt: TGTGCCAGCAGCGATTGGACTAGTGATGGCAATGAGCAGTTCTTC; cdr3_aa: CASSDWTSDGNEQFF
j_call: TRBJ2-1; v_call: TRBV6-1; d_call: TRBD2; clone_size: medium-sized; cdr3_length: 15; cdr3_nt: TGTGCCAGCAGTCCTCGGGAGGCCTCCTACAATGAGCAGTTCTTC; cdr3_aa: CASSPREASYNEQFF
j_call: TRBJ2-7; v_call: TRBV7-1; d_call: TRBD1; clone_size: -; cdr3_length: 14; cdr3_nt: TGTGCCAGCAGCCCAGGGGGTAGCTCCTACGAGCAGTACTTC; cdr3_aa: CASSPGGSSYEQYF
j_call: TRBJ2-1; v_call: TRBV6-1; d_call: -; clone_size: once; cdr3_length: 14; cdr3_nt: TGTGCCAGCAGTCGGACAAGCTCCTACAATGAGCAGTTCTTC; cdr3_aa: CASSRTSSYNEQFF
j_call: TRBJ2-7; v_call: TRBV6-6; d_call: TRBD2; clone_size: -; cdr3_length: 16; cdr3_nt: TGTGCCAGCAGTTACGTGCCCGGGAGGAGCTCCTACGAGCAGTACTTC; cdr3_aa: CASSYVPGRSSYEQYF
j_call: TRBJ1-1; v_call: TRBV6-1; d_call: -; clone_size: -; cdr3_length: 12; cdr3_nt: TGTGCCAGCGGGCCATTGAACACTGAAGCTTTCTTT; cdr3_aa: CASGPLNTEAFF
j_call: TRBJ2-7; v_call: TRBV11-2; d_call: -; clone_size: -; cdr3_length: 16; cdr3_nt: TGTGCCAGCAGCTTAGGGGCCCGGCCGATCTCCTACGAGCAGTACTTC; cdr3_aa: CASSLGARPISYEQYF
j_call: TRBJ2-7; v_call: TRBV6-9; d_call: -; clone_size: once; cdr3_length: 13; cdr3_nt: TGTGCCAGCAGTTATACCAACTTGAATGAGCAGTACTTC; cdr3_aa: CASSYTNLNEQYF
j_call: TRBJ2-5; v_call: TRBV27; d_call: -; clone_size: -; cdr3_length: 14; cdr3_nt: TGTGCCAGCAGTTTTGGGCAGGGAGGAGAGACCCAGTACTTC; cdr3_aa: CASSFGQGGETQYF
j_call: TRBJ2-4; v_call: TRBV28; d_call: TRBD2; clone_size: -; cdr3_length: 16; cdr3_nt: TGTGCCAGCAGTTTAAATCTCGGGAGGGCCTCCTGGGAGCAGTACTTC; cdr3_aa: CASSLNLGRASWEQYF
j_call: TRBJ2-7; v_call: TRBV12-3/TRBV12-4; d_call: TRBD1; clone_size: -; cdr3_length: 13; cdr3_nt: TGTGCCAGCAGCCAAAGGGACAGTCTCGAGCAGTACTTC; cdr3_aa: CASSQRDSLEQYF
j_call: TRBJ2-2; v_call: TRBV7-8; d_call: -; clone_size: -; cdr3_length: 16; cdr3_nt: TGTGCCAGCAGCTTAGCCCCCAGGGGTTACACCGGGGAGCTGTTTTTT; cdr3_aa: CASSLAPRGYTGELFF
j_call: TRBJ1-1; v_call: TRBV7-2; d_call: -; clone_size: few; cdr3_length: 15; cdr3_nt: TGTGCCAGCAGGCCAGAATCTAGAGGGAACACTGAAGCTTTCTTT; cdr3_aa: CASRPESRGNTEAFF
j_call: TRBJ2-1; v_call: TRBV27; d_call: TRBD1; clone_size: few; cdr3_length: 15; cdr3_nt: TGTGCCAGCATCAACAGGGGGCTCTACTACAATGAGCAGTTCTTC; cdr3_aa: CASINRGLYYNEQFF
j_call: TRBJ2-7; v_call: TRBV7-9; d_call: TRBD2; clone_size: -; cdr3_length: 17; cdr3_nt: TGTGCCAGCAGCTTAGTTGGAGCGGGAGGGCCGATGGATACGCAGTACTTC; cdr3_aa: CASSLVGAGGPMDTQYF
j_call: TRBJ2-5; v_call: TRBV11-2; d_call: -; clone_size: -; cdr3_length: 13; cdr3_nt: TGTGCCAGCAGCTTAGACTGGCAAGAGACCCAGTACTTC; cdr3_aa: CASSLDWQETQYF
j_call: TRBJ1-2; v_call: TRBV6-1; d_call: -; clone_size: medium-sized; cdr3_length: 14; cdr3_nt: TGTGCCAGCAGTGTGGCGGGGGAAATACATGGCTACACCTTC; cdr3_aa: CASSVAGEIHGYTF
j_call: TRBJ2-1; v_call: TRBV11-2; d_call: -; clone_size: -; cdr3_length: 14; cdr3_nt: TGTGCCAGCAGCACAAGCCCAGATCCGAATGAGCAGTTCTTC; cdr3_aa: CASSTSPDPNEQFF
j_call: TRBJ2-3; v_call: TRBV7-6; d_call: TRBD1; clone_size: -; cdr3_length: 14; cdr3_nt: TGTGCCAGCAGCTTAGGACAGGGTAAAGATACGCAGTATTTT; cdr3_aa: CASSLGQGKDTQYF
j_call: TRBJ2-3; v_call: TRBV20-1; d_call: TRBD2; clone_size: -; cdr3_length: 15; cdr3_nt: TGCAGTGCCAAGAGACTCGTGGGGGGGTCCGGGGAGCTGTATTTT; cdr3_aa: CSAKRLVGGSGELYF
j_call: TRBJ2-3; v_call: TRBV6-8; d_call: -; clone_size: -; cdr3_length: 16; cdr3_nt: TGTGCCAGCTCGGTCCGAGCGGCATCTAGCACAGATACGCAGTATTTT; cdr3_aa: CASSVRAASSTDTQYF
j_call: TRBJ2-7; v_call: TRBV7-2; d_call: -; clone_size: -; cdr3_length: 13; cdr3_nt: TGTGCCAGCAGCTTTACCGGGACGGAAGAGCAGTACTTC; cdr3_aa: CASSFTGTEEQYF